Presented here are 26 T cell receptor beta chains from one specimen sequenced in a study of blood T cell repertoires in COVID-19. Some clones are missing from TCRdb's copy, which holds only in-frame ones; the method was immunoSEQ multiplex PCR. The sample lists 140,000 to 150,000 clones, 85% occurring once. The sequenced sample was peripheral blood. Receptors originate from a woman aged 40 to 50 with active or convalescent COVID-19.

This clone has more than one count but fewer than ten. The gene calls are TRBV19 and TRBJ1-4, with D possibly TRBD1 on 6 matching bases. This CDR3 is built from 15 residues. The V gene's germline CDR1 is LNHDA and CDR2 SQIVND (reference sequence). Trimming took 5 bases from V and 7 from J, leaving 17 bases between them. The CDR3 sequence: CASSEQGYNGEKLFF. The CDR3 nucleotides read TGTGCCAGTAGTGAACAGGGATATAACGGTGAAAAACTGTTTTTT.

This chain uses TRBV9 with TRBJ1-2; tentatively, D is TRBD1 (6 bases). Trimming stripped 0 bases from V and 6 bases from J, with 12 bases between. This CDR3 is built from 14 residues. Looked up from germline, CDR1 is SGDLS and CDR2 is YYNGEE. The CDR3 nucleotides read TGTGCCAGCAGCGTAGAGGGGGAAGGGAATGGCTACACCTTC. Its translation is CASSVEGEGNGYTF.

V gene TRBV30 combines with J gene TRBJ2-3; unclear D gene. CDR3 length: 12 amino acids. The V end lost 2 bases, the J end lost 1 base, and 4 bases lay between the germline ends. Per the germline V gene, CDR1 is GTSNPN and CDR2 is SVGIG (reference sequence). The CDR3 sequence is CAWSQGTDTQYF. The CDR3 nucleotides are TGTGCCTGGAGTCAGGGCACAGATACGCAGTATTTT.

The V and J genes are TRBV15 and TRBJ1-3; D not certain. The CDR3 is made up of 14 amino acids. Per germline, CDR1 LNHNV and CDR2 YYDKDF (reference sequence). Trimming shortened V by 2 bases and J by 1 base, and 6 bases separated the two germline ends. The CDR3 nucleotides read TGTGCCACCAGCAGACGGGTTTCTGGAAACACCATATATTTT. Translated, it gives CATSRRVSGNTIYF.

The genes are TRBV4-1 and TRBJ2-4; 10 positions match TRBD1. The germline CDR1 and CDR2 sequences are MGHRA and YSYEKL. Trimming took 4 bases from V and 7 from J; bases not matched to a gene: 4. The CDR3 extends over 14 amino acids. Written as DNA, the CDR3 is TGCGCCAGCAGCCTTGGGGGACAGGGGAACATTCAGTACTTC. This encodes CASSLGGQGNIQYF.

This clone was found a few times. This chain links TRBV11-2 with TRBJ1-5; 8 positions match TRBD1. The CDR3 loop spans 15 amino acids. J lost 7 bases, V lost 1 base, and 6 bases had no gene match. The germline gives CDR1 SGHAT, CDR2 FQNNGV. CDR3 residues: CASSLAGGEWQPQHF. In DNA form, the CDR3 reads TGTGCCAGCAGCTTAGCAGGGGGCGAGTGGCAGCCCCAGCATTTT.

The CDR3 protein is CASRQGTLRGYTF. CDR3 bases: TGTGCCAGCAGACAGGGCACGCTTAGAGGCTACACCTTC. The J gene is TRBJ1-2, the V gene TRBV2; weak D call: TRBD1 (6 bases). Trimming left V 6 bases short and J 8 bases short, with 16 bases between. The germline gives CDR1 SNHLY, CDR2 FYNNEI. The CDR3 contains 13 residues.

The J gene is TRBJ2-7, the V gene TRBV10-3; 7 bases fit TRBD1. The CDR3 is 13 residues long. Germline lookup yields CDR1 ENHRY and CDR2 SYGVKD. V shed 8 bases and J 2 bases; nucleotides not matched to a gene: 6. CDR3 in DNA: TGTGCCATCTCCCGGACAGGCCCCTACGAGCAGTACTTC. It is translated as CAISRTGPYEQYF.

The chain joins TRBV18 to TRBJ1-1; possible D gene TRBD1, 5 bases. CDR1 and CDR2 (germline): KGHSH, LQKENI. V was cut by 6 bases and J by 0 bases, with 11 bases left in between. The CDR3 extends over 14 amino acids. The CDR3 coding sequence is TGTGCCAGCTCTCCGGGACTCATGAACACTGAAGCTTTCTTT. Its protein is CASSPGLMNTEAFF.

The chain has TRBV11-2 and TRBJ2-2; TRBD1 might be the D (5 bases). V was clipped by 5 bases and J by 1 base, with 8 bases between them. The CDR3 contains 14 residues. Germline V lookup: CDR1 SGHAT, CDR2 FQNNGV. CDR3 nucleotide sequence: TGTGCCAGCAGCCCTAGGGGGAACACCGGGGAGCTGTTTTTT. Translated: CASSPRGNTGELFF.

J is TRBJ2-5 and V is TRBV29-1, with a possible D match to TRBD1 (6 bases). Germline CDR1 and CDR2: SQVTM and ANQGSEA. V was trimmed by 3 bases and J by 5 bases, leaving 19 bases between them. This CDR3 has 15 residues. DNA for the CDR3: TGCAGCGTTGAGGGCAGGGGACCCGGCCAGGAGACCCAGTACTTC. It codes for CSVEGRGPGQETQYF.

The genes are TRBV7-2 and TRBJ2-1, with 12 positions matching TRBD1. The germline V gene encodes CDR1 SGHTA and CDR2 FQGNSA. This CDR3 contains 16 residues. The J segment lost 8 bases and the V segment lost 0 bases, leaving 5 bases of the junction unmatched. Written as DNA, the CDR3 is TGTGCCAGCAGCTTAGCCACCGGGACAGGGGGCTATGAGCAGTTCTTC. It is translated as CASSLATGTGGYEQFF.

The chain carries TRBV4-1 and TRBJ2-4; 8 nucleotides agree with TRBD2. In germline, CDR1 is MGHRA, CDR2 YSYEKL. V lost 2 bases and J lost 8; bases outside the gene matches: 8. The CDR3 runs to 15 residues. The CDR3 sequence: CASSQYLGGADIQYF. For the CDR3, the DNA is TGCGCCAGCAGCCAATACCTCGGGGGGGCAGACATTCAGTACTTC.

This rearrangement joins TRBV30 to TRBJ1-2; D is possibly TRBD1 (6 bases). CDR1 is GTSNPN, CDR2 SVGIG, per germline (reference sequence). Trimming took 4 bases from V and 5 from J, leaving 14 bases between them. The CDR3 runs 13 residues. CDR3 sequence: CAWKMGGRYGYTF. The CDR3 nucleotides are TGTGCCTGGAAGATGGGGGGGCGATATGGCTACACCTTC.

This chain joins TRBV19 and TRBJ1-5; 8 bases map to TRBD1. Germline values: CDR1 LNHDA, CDR2 SQIVND (reference sequence). The CDR3 is 16 amino acids. V shed 3 bases and J 0 bases; nucleotides not matched to a gene: 4. The CDR3 DNA follows: TGTGCCAGTAGTATGGACAGGGACTATAGCAATCAGCCCCAGCATTTT. This codes for CASSMDRDYSNQPQHF.

The chain uses TRBV10-3 and TRBJ1-1; perhaps TRBD1 as D (6 bases). Germline-derived CDR1 and CDR2 are ENHRY and SYGVKD. The CDR3 extends over 15 amino acids. V was cut by 4 bases and J by 5 bases, with 17 bases left in between. CDR3 DNA sequence: TGTGCCATCAGTGCCCCGGACAGTAGTGGTACTGAAGCTTTCTTT. It specifies CAISAPDSSGTEAFF.

CDR3: CASSSHQGSGNTIYF. As DNA, the CDR3 is TGTGCCAGCAGCTCCCATCAGGGCTCTGGAAACACCATATATTTT. The rearrangement links TRBV7-2 to TRBJ1-3; weak D call: TRBD1 (5 bases). The ends were cut back, 4 bases at V and 0 bases at J, with 10 bases in the middle. The CDR3 is 15 residues long. The V gene's germline CDR1 is SGHTA and CDR2 FQGNSA. Full variable domain (missing parts from reference TRBV7-2 and TRBJ1-3): GAGVSQSPSNKVTEKGKDVELRCDPISGHTALYWYRQSLGQGLEFLIYFQGNSAPDKSGLPSDRFSAERTGGSVSTLTIQRTQQEDSAVYLCASSSHQGSGNTIYFGEGSWLTVV.

The chain employs TRBV6-4 and TRBJ1-2; D is perhaps TRBD1 (5 bases). Germline V gene lookup returns CDR1 MRHNA and CDR2 SNTAGT. Deletions cut 6 bases from V and 0 bases from J, with 17 bases between. The CDR3 loop spans 16 amino acids. CDR3 DNA: TGTGCCAGCAGGCCCGATGGGGGGGTTTCTAACTATGGCTACACCTTC. Translating it yields CASRPDGGVSNYGYTF.

The chain uses TRBV5-5 and TRBJ2-6; TRBD2 agrees at 13 bases. The CDR3 covers 14 residues. V lost 3 bases, J lost 19 bases, and 10 bases stayed unmatched. The germline gives CDR1 SGHKS, CDR2 YYEKEE (reference sequence). CDR3 sequence reads: CASSSGLAGAPSTF. CDR3 in DNA: TGTGCCAGCAGCTCTGGACTAGCGGGGGCCCCGTCTACTTTC.

This clone was recorded many times. In the same sample, other DNA sequences code for this CDR3. The chain couples TRBV18 to TRBJ2-5; D is possibly TRBD2 (6 bases). Germline CDR1 KGHSH, CDR2 LQKENI. The ends were cut back, 0 bases at V and 5 bases at J, with 7 bases in the middle. CDR3 length equals 13 residues. The CDR3 here is CASSPPAGETQYF. In DNA form, the CDR3 reads TGTGCCAGCTCACCACCGGCGGGGGAGACCCAGTACTTC. Using reference TRBV18 and TRBJ2-5 for the parts outside the CDR3, the full variable domain is NAGVMQNPRHLVRRRGQEARLRCSPMKGHSHVYWYRQLPEEGLKFMVYLQKENIIDESGMPKERFSAEFPKEGPSILRIQQVVRGDSAAYFCASSPPAGETQYFGPGTRLLVL.

The V and J genes are TRBV7-9 and TRBJ1-6; 8 bases are a match to TRBD1. V shed 7 bases and J 7 bases; nucleotides not matched to a gene: 9. The CDR3 has 15 amino acids. Germline CDR1 reads SEHNR; CDR2 reads FQNEAQ (reference sequence). This CDR3 reads CASMPWTGTNSPLHF. The CDR3 DNA reads as TGTGCCAGCATGCCTTGGACAGGGACCAATTCACCCCTCCACTTT.

The chain combines TRBV28 with TRBJ1-6; no clear D. The CDR3 spans 14 residues. Germline CDR1 MDHEN, CDR2 SYDVKM. V lost 5 bases, J lost 6 bases, and 11 bases lay in between. This chain's CDR3 is CASSPPGSNSPLHF. CDR3 coding DNA: TGTGCCAGCAGTCCCCCCGGGTCTAATTCACCCCTCCACTTT.

The rearrangement uses TRBV27 and TRBJ1-2; the D gene is possibly TRBD1 (6 bases). This CDR3 contains 11 residues. Trimming cost V 7 bases and J 8 bases, with 11 bases left between them. Germline CDR1 is MNHEY and CDR2 is SMNVEV (reference sequence). Here the CDR3 DNA reads TGTGCCAGCACCGCGGGGGCCGGCTACACCTTC. This gives the protein CASTAGAGYTF.

The J gene is TRBJ2-3, the V gene TRBV25-1, with 10 bases aligning to TRBD1. This CDR3 is 16 amino acids long. V shed 6 bases and J 3 bases; nucleotides not matched to a gene: 9. Germline V gene sequence: CDR1 MGHDK, CDR2 SYGVNS. The CDR3 region has the DNA TGTGCCAGCAGCCCCCTTCCGGGACAGGGGACAGATACGCAGTATTTT. The encoded protein is CASSPLPGQGTDTQYF.

This CDR3 is CASSQSVRQGSSSYNEQFF. The CDR3 coding sequence is TGCGCCAGCAGTCAATCCGTGCGACAGGGGTCGAGCTCCTACAATGAGCAGTTCTTC. This chain uses TRBV23-1 with TRBJ2-1, with 8 positions matching TRBD1. TRBV23-1 is treated as an ORF (open reading frame) with a function not yet certain. V was clipped by 0 bases and J by 0 bases; unmatched bases: 10. The CDR3 totals 19 residues.

V and J are TRBV11-2 and TRBJ2-3, with TRBD2 matching 10 bases. The length of the CDR3 is 16 residues. Germline CDR1 SGHAT, CDR2 FQNNGV. Losses at the gene ends were 5 bases for V and 6 bases for J; bases not matched to a gene: 11. The DNA of the CDR3 is TGTGCCAGCAGCCTCCCAGGGGCTAGCGGGGGCGATACGCAGTATTTT. Protein: CASSLPGASGGDTQYF. Based on the CDR3 plus reference TRBV11-2 and TRBJ2-3, the full variable domain is EAGVAQSPRYKIIEKRQSVAFWCNPISGHATLYWYQQILGQGPKLLIQFQNNGVVDDSQLPKDRFSAERLKGVDSTLKIQPAKLEDSAVYLCASSLPGASGGDTQYFGPGTRLTVL.